The T cell receptor (beta chain) described here comes from a study of T cell repertoires in cytomegalovirus infection. Study results and caveats: Dominating the ex vivo response were TCR beta clonotypes that were CMV-specific and HLA-C-restricted.

TCRdb re-called the reads through MiXCR, storing one row per CDR3 protein. The table includes a few hundred thousand distinct CDR3 sequences, approximately 40% detected once. A word on this clonotype: Antigen specificity is unknown.

There are 12 residues in the CDR3. Germline CDR1 LNHDA, CDR2 SQIVND (reference sequence). With V trimmed by 6 bases and J by 11 bases, 2 bases remained unmatched. The chain recombines TRBV19 with TRBJ1-6; the match to TRBD1 covers 9 bases. The receptor's source is a human donor in good health (CMV status not recorded). Some clones in this sample may be carry-over from other donors' samples. Sequencing was performed on cultured PBMCs, taken from culture after CMV antigen stimulation. CDR3 coding DNA: TGTGCCAGTAGGACAGGGGGGACACCCCTCCACTTT. Its protein product is CASRTGGTPLHF.